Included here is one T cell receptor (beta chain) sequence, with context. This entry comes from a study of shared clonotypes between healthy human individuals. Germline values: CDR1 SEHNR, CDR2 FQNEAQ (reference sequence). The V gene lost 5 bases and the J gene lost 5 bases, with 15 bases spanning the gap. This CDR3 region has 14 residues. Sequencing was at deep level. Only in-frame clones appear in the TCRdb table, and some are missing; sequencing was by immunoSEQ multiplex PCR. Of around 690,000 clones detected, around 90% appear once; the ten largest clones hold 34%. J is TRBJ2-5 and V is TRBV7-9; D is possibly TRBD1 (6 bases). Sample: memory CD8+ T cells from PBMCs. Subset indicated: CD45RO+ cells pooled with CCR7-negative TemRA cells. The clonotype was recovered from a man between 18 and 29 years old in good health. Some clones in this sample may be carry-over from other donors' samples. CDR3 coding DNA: TGTGCCAGCAGCGCTACCTCAGGGGAGGAGACCCAGTACTTC. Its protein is CASSATSGEETQYF.